A selection of T cell receptor beta chains follows, all from one sample in a study of prognosis after radiotherapy for stage I lung cancer. One entry per CDR3 protein, called by TCRdb with MiXCR from the multiplex PCR reads. The sample records tens of thousands of distinct CDR3 sequences, more than 40% being singletons. The sequencing here drew on PBMCs, taken before or after stereotactic body radiation therapy (not recorded which). Every receptor here comes from a donor over 45 with non-small cell lung cancer. Each CDR3 is given with its conserved first and last residue. D genes are given only for firm matches. Only some rows state a clone size, as once, few, many or a class for expanded clones.

J | V | size | D | CDR3 | DNA
TRBJ1-1 | TRBV18 | many | NA | CASSPSGPSEAFF | TGTGCCAGCTCACCCTCCGGACCCAGTGAAGCTTTCTTT
TRBJ2-7 | TRBV2 | many | NA | CASSLQGFEQYF | TGTGCCAGCAGTCTGCAGGGCTTCGAGCAGTACTTC
TRBJ2-7 | TRBV6-5 | medium-sized | NA | CASSYRPSGVHEQYF | TGTGCCAGCAGTTACCGGCCTAGTGGAGTCCACGAGCAGTACTTC
TRBJ2-1 | TRBV14 | many | NA | CASSPGWNNEQFF | TGTGCCAGCAGCCCGGGGTGGAACAATGAGCAGTTCTTC
TRBJ2-1 | TRBV19 | many | NA | CASSRSRIRPYNEQFF | TGTGCCAGTAGTAGGAGCCGGATCCGGCCCTACAATGAGCAGTTCTTC
TRBJ2-3 | TRBV2 | many | NA | CASKLGRAYGTDTQYF | TGTGCCAGCAAATTGGGGAGAGCTTATGGCACAGATACGCAGTATTTT
TRBJ1-4 | TRBV6-1 | NA | NA | CASRDSVATNEKLFF | TGTGCCAGCAGGGACAGTGTTGCAACTAATGAAAAACTGTTTTTT
TRBJ2-7 | TRBV7-8 | NA | TRBD2 | CASSPRSSGIYEQYF | TGTGCCAGCAGCCCCCGTTCTAGCGGGATTTACGAGCAGTACTTC
TRBJ2-5 | TRBV2 | many | NA | CASSGLTSIQTQYF | TGTGCCAGCAGTGGCTTGACTAGTATACAGACCCAGTACTTC
TRBJ2-2 | TRBV11-3 | NA | NA | CASRGEDRIITGELFF | TGTGCCAGTAGGGGGGAGGACCGCATTATCACCGGGGAGCTGTTTTTT
TRBJ2-7 | TRBV5-4 | many | TRBD2 | CASSSVLAGGVEQYF | TGTGCCAGCAGCTCGGTTCTAGCGGGGGGAGTTGAGCAGTACTTC
TRBJ1-2 | TRBV24-1 | many | TRBD1 | CATSPGPSRGVNYGYTF | TGTGCCACCAGTCCCGGGCCTTCCAGGGGGGTAAACTATGGCTACACCTTC
TRBJ1-5 | TRBV3-1 | NA | NA | CASSQEQGKPQHF | TGTGCCAGCAGCCAGGAACAAGGCAAACCCCAGCATTTT
TRBJ2-1 | TRBV5-1 | many | NA | CASSLDLTYNEQFF | TGCGCCAGCAGCTTGGACCTTACCTACAATGAGCAGTTCTTC
TRBJ2-3 | TRBV12-3/TRBV12-4 | many | NA | CASSLGVSSTDTQYF | TGTGCCAGCAGTTTAGGCGTTAGCAGCACAGATACGCAGTATTTT
TRBJ2-5 | TRBV2 | many | NA | CASLSGGRETQYF | TGTGCCAGCCTTTCCGGGGGCAGAGAGACCCAGTACTTC
TRBJ1-3 | TRBV6-1 | medium-sized | NA | CASSEDPHSGNTIYF | TGTGCCAGCAGTGAAGACCCGCACTCTGGAAACACCATATATTTT
TRBJ2-7 | TRBV4-2 | many | NA | CASSQAIFSYEQYF | TGTGCCAGCAGCCAAGCCATCTTCTCCTACGAGCAGTACTTC
TRBJ2-4 | TRBV7-2 | many | TRBD2 | CASSLARGGDIQYF | TGTGCCAGCAGCTTAGCCCGCGGGGGGGACATTCAGTACTTC
TRBJ1-1 | TRBV24-1 | many | TRBD1 | CATSRGESTEAFF | TGTGCCACCAGCAGGGGGGAGAGCACTGAAGCTTTCTTT
TRBJ2-2 | TRBV5-1 | many | NA | CASSLGVQGNTGELFF | TGCGCCAGCAGCTTGGGAGTACAGGGGAACACCGGGGAGCTGTTTTTT
TRBJ1-2 | TRBV12-3/TRBV12-4 | NA | NA | CASSPDVSWCWLGYTF | TGTGCCAGCAGTCCCGACGTGAGTTGGTGTTGGCTAGGCTACACCTTC
TRBJ1-2 | TRBV18 | NA | TRBD1 | CASSQGQGGGYTF | TGTGCCAGCTCACAAGGACAGGGCGGTGGCTACACCTTC
TRBJ2-2 | TRBV6-5 | NA | TRBD1 | CASSYSGTGDTGELFF | TGTGCCAGCAGTTACTCCGGGACAGGGGACACCGGGGAGCTGTTTTTT
TRBJ1-1 | TRBV10-3 | many | NA | CAISDGTEAFF | TGTGCCATCAGTGATGGTACTGAAGCTTTCTTT
TRBJ2-3 | TRBV15 | many | NA | CATSRFPRDTQYF | TGTGCCACCAGCAGGTTTCCCAGAGATACGCAGTATTTT
TRBJ1-3 | TRBV7-9 | many | TRBD1 | CASSPRTGEYNAVSSGNTIYF | TGTGCCAGCAGCCCCAGGACAGGGGAATACAACGCAGTTAGCTCTGGAAACACCATATATTTT
TRBJ2-3 | TRBV6-2/TRBV6-3 | few | TRBD2 | CASSSAIFSGGAPDTQYF | TGTGCCAGCAGTTCAGCCATCTTTAGCGGGGGGGCACCCGATACGCAGTATTTT
TRBJ2-1 | TRBV7-2 | NA | NA | CASSPARGINEQFF | TGTGCCAGCAGCCCCGCGAGGGGAATCAATGAGCAGTTCTTC
TRBJ2-1 | TRBV19 | NA | NA | CASSKEAGAPYNEQFF | TGTGCCAGTAGTAAAGAGGCAGGTGCTCCCTACAATGAGCAGTTCTTC
TRBJ1-5 | TRBV28 | medium-sized | NA | CASSLVQVNQPQHF | TGTGCCAGCAGTTTGGTGCAGGTCAATCAGCCCCAGCATTTT
TRBJ2-3 | TRBV2 | once | TRBD2 | CASSWGTSVGVPADTQYF | TGTGCCAGCAGTTGGGGGACTAGCGTGGGCGTCCCCGCAGATACGCAGTATTTT
TRBJ2-6 | TRBV12-3/TRBV12-4 | medium-sized | NA | CASRDTGANVLTF | TGTGCCAGCAGGGATACTGGGGCCAACGTCCTGACTTTC
TRBJ2-3 | TRBV7-2 | many | TRBD2 | CASSLFTGGDTQYF | TGTGCCAGCAGCTTATTTACGGGAGGGGATACGCAGTATTTT
TRBJ2-7 | TRBV11-2 | few | TRBD2 | CASSPTSGASYEQYF | TGTGCCAGCAGCCCCACTAGCGGGGCCTCCTACGAGCAGTACTTC
TRBJ1-2 | TRBV7-2 | few | NA | CASSLGRGSGYTF | TGTGCCAGCAGCTTAGGGAGGGGGAGCGGCTACACCTTC
TRBJ2-5 | TRBV19 | many | TRBD1 | CASSRDRVETQYF | TGTGCCAGTAGTAGGGACAGGGTCGAGACCCAGTACTTC
TRBJ1-5 | TRBV29-1 | many | NA | CSVESTNQHF | TGCAGCGTTGAATCCACCAACCAGCATTTT
TRBJ2-3 | TRBV20-1 | NA | TRBD2 | CSADGLAGGVTDTQYF | TGCAGTGCGGACGGACTAGCGGGAGGTGTAACAGATACGCAGTATTTT
TRBJ2-1 | TRBV5-1 | many | NA | CASSLGWNEQFF | TGCGCCAGCAGCTTGGGATGGAATGAGCAGTTCTTC
TRBJ1-1 | TRBV6-2/TRBV6-3 | once | NA | CARGKAWGLRGTEAFF | TGTGCCAGAGGTAAGGCTTGGGGGCTCAGGGGCACTGAAGCTTTCTTT
TRBJ2-7 | TRBV6-2/TRBV6-3 | NA | NA | CASSYSESYEQYF | TGTGCCAGCAGTTACTCGGAGAGCTACGAGCAGTACTTC
TRBJ1-5 | TRBV18 | many | TRBD1 | CASSPGQTNNQPQHF | TGTGCCAGCTCACCGGGACAGACTAACAATCAGCCCCAGCATTTT
TRBJ2-7 | TRBV6-2/TRBV6-3 | NA | NA | CASSYPDRDFFYEQYF | TGTGCCAGCAGTTACCCCGACCGGGACTTCTTCTACGAGCAGTACTTC
TRBJ2-3 | TRBV7-2 | many | TRBD1 | CASSPGGWAADTQYF | TGTGCCAGCAGCCCAGGGGGATGGGCGGCAGATACGCAGTATTTT
TRBJ2-5 | TRBV4-2 | NA | NA | CASSQDSSSPGYETQYF | TGTGCCAGCAGCCAAGATAGTAGTAGCCCGGGGTATGAGACCCAGTACTTC
TRBJ2-6 | TRBV28 | NA | NA | CASSPPQVTGSNVLTF | TGTGCCAGCAGTCCCCCCCAGGTAACTGGGTCCAACGTCCTGACTTTC
TRBJ2-3 | TRBV5-1 | many | NA | CASSLDSPGDTQYF | TGCGCCAGCAGCTTGGATAGTCCGGGGGATACGCAGTATTTT
TRBJ1-2 | TRBV11-2 | medium-sized | NA | CASSPSVGMSGYTF | TGTGCCAGCAGCCCGTCGGTCGGCATGAGCGGCTACACCTTC
TRBJ2-7 | TRBV29-1 | NA | NA | CSTARWGSSYEQYF | TGCAGCACGGCAAGGTGGGGGAGCTCCTACGAGCAGTACTTC
TRBJ2-7 | TRBV6-5 | NA | NA | CASSYTLEWRGGYEQYF | TGTGCCAGCAGTTACACCCTCGAGTGGAGGGGAGGTTACGAGCAGTACTTC
TRBJ1-5 | TRBV28 | NA | NA | CASSRTGIQPQHF | TGTGCCAGCAGCCGCACAGGGATTCAGCCCCAGCATTTT
TRBJ2-7 | TRBV5-4 | many | NA | CASSKRDLSYEQYF | TGTGCCAGCAGCAAACGGGACTTATCCTACGAGCAGTACTTC
TRBJ1-6 | TRBV7-2 | medium-sized | NA | CASSSAGAMNSPLHF | TGTGCCAGCAGCAGCGCAGGGGCAATGAATTCACCCCTCCACTTT